This TCR beta chain was observed in a study of molecular identifiers for immune sequencing clone quantification. There are many counts of this clonotype. V shed 5 bases, J shed 0 bases, and the junction held 7 bases outside the gene matches. The length of the CDR3 is 16 residues. In germline, CDR1 is LNHDA, CDR2 SQIVND (reference sequence). Using its own MiXCR run on the PCR reads, TCRdb lists one record per CDR3 protein. This sample has 490,000 or so distinct CDR3 sequences, with about a quarter found just once. Sequenced: naive CD8+ T cells from blood, with Jurkat cell RNA spiked in. Subset given: FACS-sorted CD8+CD4-CCR7+CD45RA+ naive T cells. The J gene is TRBJ2-5, the V gene TRBV19, with 9 bases that match TRBD2. This TCR was recovered from a human donor in good health. Some libraries in this study had Jurkat cell RNA spiked in. CDR3 in amino acids: CASSQLAGPNQETQYF. CDR3 DNA: TGTGCCAGTAGTCAACTAGCGGGCCCAAACCAAGAGACCCAGTACTTC. Combining the CDR3 with reference TRBV19 and TRBJ2-5 gives the whole variable domain DGGITQSPKYLFRKEGQNVTLSCEQNLNHDAMYWYRQDPGQGLRLIYYSQIVNDFQKGDIAEGYSVSREKKESFPLTVTSAQKNPTAFYLCASSQLAGPNQETQYFGPGTRLLVL.